Below are 32 T cell receptor beta chains sequenced from a single sample in a study of patients and donors after allogeneic stem cell transplantation. In TCRdb, the RT-PCR reads were re-called with MiXCR into one record per CDR3 protein. The sample consists of fewer than 25,000 distinct CDR3 sequences, less than 5% of them appearing once. Sequenced input: blood, either unsorted or a sorted T cell fraction (not recorded which). These receptors were obtained from a human donor who was either an allogeneic HSCT recipient or a stem cell or donor lymphocyte infusion donor (not recorded which). It is not recorded whose cells these are; they may come from a transplant donor.

The V call is TRBV7-9, the J call TRBJ1-4, with TRBD1 matching over 10 bases. The CDR3 consists of 15 residues. Germline V gene data show CDR1 as SEHNR and CDR2 as FQNEAQ (reference sequence). The V and J ends lost 5 bases and 8 bases, in that order; junction bases with no gene match: 8. CDR3 sequence (DNA): TGTGCCAGCAGCCAACTGACAGGGGGCGACGAAAAACTGTTTTTT. This gives the protein CASSQLTGGDEKLFF.

In its sample, this clonotype was seen many times. The chain combines TRBV28 with TRBJ2-1; no definite D call. Germline CDR1 MDHEN, CDR2 SYDVKM. The CDR3 consists of 13 residues. V was pared by 7 bases and J by 5 bases, with 12 bases between. CDR3 in amino acids: CASTENVDNEQFF. As DNA, the CDR3 is TGTGCCAGCACGGAGAACGTAGACAATGAGCAGTTCTTC.

In this sample, this clonotype turned up many times. This rearrangement joins TRBV6-5 to TRBJ1-1, with no clear D. This CDR3 is built from 12 residues. V was shortened by 2 bases and J by 4 bases, with 5 bases between the two germline ends. Germline V CDR1 and CDR2: MNHEY, SVGAGI. CDR3 in amino acids: CASSYKGTEAFF. The CDR3 DNA sequence: TGTGCCAGCAGTTACAAGGGCACTGAAGCTTTCTTT.

This clonotype occurred many times. V and J are TRBV7-9 and TRBJ1-3, with D unclear. V was cut by 0 bases and J by 4 bases, with 10 bases left in between. The germline V gene encodes CDR1 SEHNR and CDR2 FQNEAQ (reference sequence). CDR3 size: 15 residues. CDR3: CASSLALRLGNTIYF. CDR3 bases: TGTGCCAGCAGCTTAGCCCTTAGGTTGGGAAACACCATATATTTT. The complete variable domain, with remaining parts taken from reference TRBV7-9 and TRBJ1-3, reads DTGVSQNPRHKITKRGQNVTFRCDPISEHNRLYWYRQTLGQGPEFLTYFQNEAQLEKSRLLSDRFSAERPKGSFSTLEIQRTEQGDSAMYLCASSLALRLGNTIYFGEGSWLTVV.

This clonotype was detected ten times or more. The chain recombines TRBV6-5 with TRBJ1-6; D call uncertain. V lost 2 bases, J lost 7 bases, and 9 bases lay in between. In germline, CDR1 is MNHEY, CDR2 SVGAGI. CDR3 length: 14 residues. CDR3 nucleotides: TGTGCCAGCAGTTACGAGTCGGAAAATTCACCCCTCCACTTT. Translated, it gives CASSYESENSPLHF.

This clonotype has more than one count but fewer than ten. The V gene is TRBV25-1, the J gene TRBJ2-2; 12 bases are a match to TRBD2. J lost 5 bases, V lost 2 bases, and 3 bases had no gene match. In germline, CDR1 is MGHDK, CDR2 SYGVNS. This CDR3 comprises 16 residues. As DNA, the CDR3 is TGTGCCAGCAGTGAACTAGCGGGGGGGCCGACCGGGGAGCTGTTTTTT. Amino acids: CASSELAGGPTGELFF.

This clonotype has more than one count but fewer than ten. This sequence joins TRBV6-1 and TRBJ2-7; tentatively, D is TRBD1 (7 bases). Germline CDR1 and CDR2: MNHNS and SASEGT. The V gene lost 6 bases and the J gene lost 2 bases, with 20 bases spanning the gap. The CDR3 contains 16 residues. CDR3: CASRPRGVDGPYEQYF. CDR3 DNA: TGTGCCAGCAGACCCAGGGGGGTGGATGGGCCCTACGAGCAGTACTTC.

This clonotype was seen many times. The CDR3 here is CASNRGGGQSSGNTIYF. Written as DNA, the CDR3 is TGTGCCAGCAACCGAGGGGGGGGGCAGAGCTCTGGAAACACCATATATTTT. The chain carries TRBV6-1 and TRBJ1-3; maybe TRBD1 (6 bases). With 7 bases removed from V and 0 bases from J, the gap between germline ends came to 19 bases. Germline CDR1 reads MNHNS; CDR2 reads SASEGT. The CDR3 is 17 amino acids.

This clonotype was recorded at least ten times. The chain has TRBV9 and TRBJ2-1, with D possibly TRBD2 on 6 matching bases. Deletions cut 0 bases from V and 1 base from J, with 14 bases between. Germline assignment: CDR1 SGDLS and CDR2 YYNGEE. There are 17 residues in the CDR3. The CDR3 loop reads CASSVDGGWRSYNEQFF. The CDR3 bases are TGTGCCAGCAGCGTAGATGGGGGGTGGAGGTCCTACAATGAGCAGTTCTTC.

This clonotype showed up many times. Here the CDR3 reads CASSPGTGRNHEQFF. CDR3 bases: TGTGCCAGCAGCCCTGGGACAGGGAGAAACCATGAGCAGTTCTTC. This chain links TRBV7-9 with TRBJ2-1; 9 bases line up with TRBD1. The CDR3 runs to 15 residues. Germline V gene lookup returns CDR1 SEHNR and CDR2 FQNEAQ (reference sequence). Trimming cost V 5 bases and J 8 bases; bases outside gene matches: 10.

This clonotype is labeled as medium-sized. The V and J genes are TRBV10-3 and TRBJ1-1, with 8 bases that match TRBD1. This CDR3 contains 15 residues. V was clipped by 0 bases and J by 11 bases; unmatched bases: 11. Per the germline V gene, CDR1 is ENHRY and CDR2 is SYGVKD. The DNA of the CDR3 is TGTGCCATCAGTGAGTCAGCAGGGGGCGGATTGGATGCTTTCTTT. Protein sequence: CAISESAGGGLDAFF.

There are many counts of this clonotype. The rearrangement links TRBV9 to TRBJ1-3, with no clear D. CDR3 length: 14 amino acids. Trimming removed 2 bases at V and 1 base at J, with 7 bases between. CDR1 is SGDLS and CDR2 is YYNGEE in the germline V gene. The CDR3 reads CASSVRRSGNTIYF. As DNA, the CDR3 is TGTGCCAGCAGCGTGCGGAGGTCTGGAAACACCATATATTTT.

There are many counts of this clonotype. The CDR3 loop is CASSLSGIQSPQHF. DNA for the CDR3: TGTGCCAGCAGTTTATCCGGGATCCAGTCGCCCCAGCATTTT. The chain couples TRBV27 to TRBJ1-5, with D hard to call. The V gene's germline CDR1 is MNHEY and CDR2 SMNVEV (reference sequence). CDR3 size: 14 residues. Trimming shortened V by 0 bases and J by 9 bases, and 12 bases separated the two germline ends.

This clonotype was counted at least ten times. The chain uses TRBV2 and TRBJ2-1, with TRBD1 matching 8 bases. The V segment lost 1 base and the J segment 6 bases; nucleotides outside the gene matches: 5. Germline CDR1 is SNHLY and CDR2 is FYNNEI. CDR3 length: 15 amino acids. CDR3 protein: CASSEVPGGFNEQFF. Written as DNA, the CDR3 is TGTGCCAGCAGTGAAGTGCCAGGGGGCTTCAATGAGCAGTTCTTC.

This clonotype was picked up many times. The CDR3 nucleotides read TGTGCCAGCAGTTACTCGACAGCTTCCTATGGCTACACCTTC. Protein: CASSYSTASYGYTF. This chain uses TRBV6-5 with TRBJ1-2; tentatively, D is TRBD1 (5 bases). The V gene's germline CDR1 is MNHEY and CDR2 SVGAGI. This CDR3 is built from 14 residues. Trimming shortened V by 0 bases and J by 4 bases, and 9 bases separated the two germline ends.

This clonotype was seen repeatedly, ten times or more. The chain recombines TRBV3-1 with TRBJ2-7, with 9 bases matching TRBD1. The germline V gene has CDR1 LGHDT and CDR2 YNNKEL (reference sequence). V dropped 0 bases and J dropped 11; count of bases not matched to a gene: 8. This CDR3 region has 14 residues. The DNA for the CDR3 is TGTGCCAGCAGCCAAGAATCGGGGACAGGGACGAAGTACTTC. Protein: CASSQESGTGTKYF.

This clonotype was found many times. In DNA form, the CDR3 reads TGTGCCAGCAGCGCCAGGGGCCAGAACACTGAAGCTTTCTTT. Its protein product is CASSARGQNTEAFF. This chain uses TRBV9 with TRBJ1-1, with D maybe TRBD1 (6 bases). The V end was cut by 3 bases, the J end by 1 base, with 10 bases between. The CDR3 runs 14 residues. CDR1 and CDR2 (germline): SGDLS, YYNGEE.

V is TRBV5-6 and J is TRBJ1-4, with 7 bases identical to TRBD1. Per germline, CDR1 SGHDT and CDR2 YYEEEE. This CDR3 is built from 15 residues. The V and J ends lost 5 bases and 0 bases, in that order; junction bases with no gene match: 4. The CDR3 loop reads CASSRQGSTNEKLFF. In nucleotides, the CDR3 is TGTGCCAGCAGTCGACAGGGTTCAACTAATGAAAAACTGTTTTTT.

This chain links TRBV13 with TRBJ2-5; the match to TRBD2 covers 8 bases. The CDR3 extends over 12 amino acids. In germline, CDR1 is PRHDT, CDR2 FYEKMQ (reference sequence). V gave up 5 bases and J gave up 5 bases; unmatched junction bases: 1. In nucleotides, the CDR3 is TGTGCCAGCAGCCGGGGGGGGGAGACCCAGTACTTC. This sequence encodes CASSRGGETQYF.

At least ten counts were recorded for this clonotype. The CDR3 DNA is TGTGCCAGCAGTTTAAGGGGGACTTACGGCCACGAGCAGTACTTC. Amino acid sequence: CASSLRGTYGHEQYF. The chain uses TRBV9 and TRBJ2-7, with D possibly being TRBD1 or TRBD2 (6 bases each). The germline gives CDR1 SGDLS, CDR2 YYNGEE. Trimming removed 5 bases at V and 5 bases at J, with 20 bases between. The CDR3 runs 15 residues.

The genes are TRBV18 and TRBJ2-2; 10 nucleotides match TRBD1. Germline-derived CDR1 and CDR2 are KGHSH and LQKENI. This CDR3 is 15 amino acids long. Trimming cost V 4 bases and J 4 bases; bases outside gene matches: 3. CDR3 sequence (DNA): TGTGCCAGCTCACTAGGGACAGGGGTCACCGGGGAGCTGTTTTTT. Translating it yields CASSLGTGVTGELFF.

The rearrangement links TRBV5-1 to TRBJ2-1; 8 positions agree with TRBD1. Germline V gene sequence: CDR1 SGHRS, CDR2 YFSETQ. The CDR3 is 15 residues long. J gave up 3 bases and V 5 bases, and 7 bases lay outside the gene matches. CDR3 nucleotides: TGCGCCAGCAGTACGGTCACAGGGGGCTACAATGAGCAGTTCTTC. Its protein product is CASSTVTGGYNEQFF.

This clonotype was found many times. V and J are TRBV4-1 and TRBJ2-1, with D perhaps given as TRBD1 or TRBD2 (7 bases each). This CDR3 spans 15 amino acids. The germline gives CDR1 MGHRA, CDR2 YSYEKL. V was cut by 1 base and J by 4 bases, with 11 bases left in between. The CDR3 DNA reads TGCGCCAGCAGCCAAGCAGGGGGGGGGTACAATGAGCAGTTCTTC. Translated: CASSQAGGGYNEQFF.

This clonotype was detected only a few times. The chain joins TRBV18 to TRBJ2-7; D call uncertain. The germline V and J ends were trimmed by 6 bases and 2 bases, with 14 bases remaining between them. This CDR3 has 14 amino acids. Germline V gene sequence: CDR1 KGHSH, CDR2 LQKENI. The CDR3 coding sequence is TGTGCCAGCTCTGAGAGCCAGCCAGCCTACGAGCAGTACTTC. As protein: CASSESQPAYEQYF.

This clonotype was observed at least ten times. The gene calls are TRBV27 and TRBJ2-3; no definite D call. Germline assignment: CDR1 MNHEY and CDR2 SMNVEV (reference sequence). The CDR3 totals 15 residues. The V end lost 6 bases, the J end lost 1 base, and 14 bases lay between the germline ends. The CDR3 nucleotides read TGTGCCAGCAGCGGCGTTGTCCTGGGCACAGATACGCAGTATTTT. This encodes CASSGVVLGTDTQYF.

This clonotype has at least ten counts. The rearrangement joins TRBV5-1 to TRBJ2-2, with 8 bases identical to TRBD1. This CDR3 contains 16 residues. The ends lost 0 bases at V and 7 bases at J; junction bases unmatched: 8. In germline, CDR1 is SGHRS, CDR2 YFSETQ. CDR3 sequence: CASSLAGQGAGGELFF. The CDR3, as DNA: TGCGCCAGCAGCTTGGCCGGTCAGGGGGCTGGCGGGGAGCTGTTTTTT.

This clonotype has at least ten counts. The chain is built from TRBV3-1 and TRBJ2-4, with a tentative D call TRBD2 (5 bases). Trimming stripped 10 bases from V and 0 bases from J, with 10 bases between. Germline CDR1 LGHDT, CDR2 YNNKEL (reference sequence). The CDR3 runs 13 residues. The CDR3 loop is CATGSLAKNIQYF. CDR3 coding DNA: TGTGCCACTGGGAGCCTAGCCAAAAACATTCAGTACTTC.

There are many counts of this clonotype. V and J are TRBV6-1 and TRBJ1-4; the D is unclear. Germline values: CDR1 MNHNS, CDR2 SASEGT. CDR3 length: 14 amino acids. Trimming shortened V by 6 bases and J by 7 bases, and 15 bases separated the two germline ends. The CDR3 sequence: CASRIQLTGEKLFF. The CDR3 nucleotides are TGTGCCAGCAGGATACAATTGACGGGTGAAAAACTGTTTTTT.

In this sample, this clonotype turned up many times. This chain joins TRBV6-5 and TRBJ2-3; D possibly uses TRBD1 or TRBD2 (6 bases each). Deletions cut 2 bases from V and 4 bases from J, with 7 bases between. This CDR3 has 13 amino acids. Germline CDR1 reads MNHEY; CDR2 reads SVGAGI. The CDR3 region has the DNA TGTGCCAGCAGTTACGGGGGGCCAGATACGCAGTATTTT. It specifies CASSYGGPDTQYF.

This clonotype is classed as medium-sized. This chain connects TRBV5-1 to TRBJ2-5; no reliable D call. Germline CDR1 SGHRS, CDR2 YFSETQ. This CDR3 contains 12 residues. Deletions cut 4 bases from V and 1 base from J, with 5 bases between. CDR3 region: CASSPTQETQYF. The CDR3 nucleotides read TGCGCCAGCAGCCCAACCCAAGAGACCCAGTACTTC.

This clonotype has a count of ten or more. The rearrangement joins TRBV9 to TRBJ1-1; possibly TRBD1 for D (5 bases). Trimming shortened V by 4 bases and J by 0 bases, and 13 bases separated the two germline ends. The CDR3 has 15 residues. Germline CDR1 SGDLS, CDR2 YYNGEE. The CDR3 DNA is TGTGCCAGCAGCCCCCGACAGTTGATGAACACTGAAGCTTTCTTT. Protein sequence: CASSPRQLMNTEAFF.

This clonotype was found many times. CDR3 region: CASSRLTGTGNTGELFF. CDR3 coding DNA: TGTGCCAGCAGCCGACTAACCGGGACAGGGAACACCGGGGAGCTGTTTTTT. The J gene is TRBJ2-2, the V gene TRBV3-1; TRBD1 aligns across 8 bases. The J segment lost 1 base and the V segment lost 4 bases, leaving 8 bases of the junction unmatched. The CDR3 covers 17 residues. Per the germline V gene, CDR1 is LGHDT and CDR2 is YNNKEL (reference sequence).